These 23 T cell receptor beta chains were sequenced from one sample in a study of T-cell memory formation after mild COVID-19. Each CDR3 protein gets one entry after TCRdb re-called the 5' RACE reads with MiXCR. The sample has over 450,000 distinct CDR3 sequences; roughly 20% are singletons. Sequenced material: PBMCs or a T cell subset sorted from them (not recorded which). The origin of the receptors is an adult woman who had mild COVID-19 (a few samples of this study predate the infection). Cell type and time point are not known.

This clonotype was seen only a few times. The rearrangement links TRBV4-1 to TRBJ2-2; weak D call: TRBD1 (5 bases). V was clipped by 3 bases and J by 5 bases, with 13 bases between them. The germline V gene has CDR1 MGHRA and CDR2 YSYEKL. The CDR3 covers 15 residues. As DNA, the CDR3 is TGCGCCAGCAGCCACCCAGGGTTCGATACCGGGGAGCTGTTTTTT. This translates into CASSHPGFDTGELFF.

Only one count was recorded for this clonotype. The V and J genes are TRBV24-1 and TRBJ1-5, with TRBD1 matching 11 bases. CDR1 and CDR2 (germline): KGHDR, SFDVKD. The CDR3 runs to 17 residues. With 4 bases clipped from V and 5 bases from J, the junction kept 9 bases outside the gene matches. The CDR3: CATSEQTGTGGDQPQHF. CDR3 in DNA: TGTGCCACCAGTGAGCAAACCGGGACAGGGGGGGATCAGCCCCAGCATTTT.

V gene TRBV25-1 combines with J gene TRBJ2-7; 7 bases fit TRBD1. Per germline, CDR1 MGHDK and CDR2 SYGVNS. J gave up 1 base and V 9 bases, and 6 bases lay outside the gene matches. The CDR3 is made up of 13 amino acids. As DNA, the CDR3 is TGTGCCAGTACGGGACAGCCTTCCTACGAGCAGTACTTC. This sequence encodes CASTGQPSYEQYF.

The V and J genes are TRBV4-3 and TRBJ2-1; tentative D call: TRBD1 (5 bases). Germline CDR1 and CDR2: LGHNA and YSLEER. Trimming cost V 0 bases and J 4 bases, with 16 bases left between them. There are 17 residues in the CDR3. CDR3 nucleotide sequence: TGCGCCAGCAGCCAAGAAACCCGGCAGGGTGGTTACAATGAGCAGTTCTTC. Protein: CASSQETRQGGYNEQFF.

The chain recombines TRBV20-1 with TRBJ2-1; tentatively, D is TRBD2 (5 bases). The CDR3 runs 12 residues. Trimming shortened V by 3 bases and J by 4 bases, and 7 bases separated the two germline ends. Germline CDR1 DFQATT, CDR2 SNEGSKA (reference sequence). Written as DNA, the CDR3 is TGCAGTGCTAGGGACTTGTACAATGAGCAGTTCTTC. Protein product: CSARDLYNEQFF.

The chain has TRBV9 and TRBJ2-1; tentative D call: TRBD2 (6 bases). Germline V CDR1 and CDR2: SGDLS, YYNGEE. V was clipped by 7 bases and J by 7 bases, with 9 bases between them. There are 11 residues in the CDR3. Here the CDR3 DNA reads TGTGCCAGCGGCGGAGGGAATGAGCAGTTCTTC. This translates into CASGGGNEQFF.

Details on this clonotype: Compared with germline, one end of the junction differs, possibly owing to a read error. This chain connects TRBV6-1 to TRBJ2-3; 8 positions agree with TRBD2. The germline gives CDR1 MNHNS, CDR2 SASEGT. The CDR3 covers 13 residues. The CDR3 DNA reads TGTGCCAGCAGTGAAGTAGCGGGACCCGGGCTCCTTTTT. It codes for CASSEVAGPGLLF.

This clonotype showed up many times. The chain couples TRBV7-2 to TRBJ2-5, with 8 bases aligning to TRBD1. V lost 1 base, J lost 4 bases, and 8 bases stayed unmatched. Germline CDR1 SGHTA, CDR2 FQGNSA. CDR3 length: 16 amino acids. The CDR3 sequence is CASSLVGQGALETQYF. CDR3 in DNA: TGTGCCAGCAGCTTAGTGGGGCAGGGGGCTTTAGAGACCCAGTACTTC.

The chain recombines TRBV19 with TRBJ2-2; D gene ambiguous. This CDR3 is built from 14 residues. Germline V CDR1 and CDR2: LNHDA, SQIVND (reference sequence). Trimming left V 7 bases short and J 6 bases short, with 15 bases between. CDR3 coding DNA: TGTGCCAGTAATTTTCCCGCGTTGGCCGGGGAGCTGTTTTTT. This encodes CASNFPALAGELFF.

The V call is TRBV5-1, the J call TRBJ2-1; 7 positions match TRBD2. There are 16 residues in the CDR3. The germline gives CDR1 SGHRS, CDR2 YFSETQ. The ends lost 1 base at V and 3 bases at J; junction bases unmatched: 7. In DNA, the CDR3 is TGCGCCAGCAGCTTGTTAACGGGGGGTTTCTACAATGAGCAGTTCTTC. This sequence encodes CASSLLTGGFYNEQFF.

The chain has TRBV6-6 and TRBJ2-7, with D possibly matching TRBD2 (6 bases). CDR1 is MNHNY, CDR2 SVGAGI, per germline (reference sequence). V lost 6 bases and J 6 bases, leaving 12 bases between the germline ends. The CDR3 totals 12 residues. The DNA for the CDR3 is TGTGCCAGCAGAGACGGAGGGGTCGAGCAGTACTTC. This codes for CASRDGGVEQYF.

This clonotype was seen a handful of times. The chain couples TRBV24-1 to TRBJ2-2; D perhaps matches TRBD2 (5 bases). V gave up 3 bases and J gave up 5 bases, with 9 bases separating them. Germline V gene data show CDR1 as KGHDR and CDR2 as SFDVKD. The CDR3 length is 14 residues. Here the CDR3 reads CATSDVGVTGELFF. As DNA, the CDR3 is TGTGCCACCAGTGATGTCGGGGTGACCGGGGAGCTGTTTTTT.

V usage is TRBV6-6 and J usage is TRBJ2-7; D is possibly TRBD2 (6 bases). The ends were cut back, 5 bases at V and 7 bases at J, with 18 bases in the middle. There are 14 residues in the CDR3. Germline CDR1 MNHNY, CDR2 SVGAGI (reference sequence). In nucleotides, the CDR3 is TGTGCCAGCAGTCTAGGGACTGTATCGAGGGAGCAGTACTTC. Protein sequence: CASSLGTVSREQYF.

This clonotype was observed a handful of times. The chain has TRBV3-1 and TRBJ1-2; D is undetermined. Germline-derived CDR1 and CDR2 are LGHDT and YNNKEL (reference sequence). The CDR3 length is 14 residues. Deletions cut 2 bases from V and 7 bases from J, with 14 bases between. As DNA, the CDR3 is TGTGCCAGCAGCCAAATGTCATTCGTAGCTGGCTACACCTTC. Protein product: CASSQMSFVAGYTF.

The CDR3 DNA is TGTGCCAGCAGCTTTGGGACTAGCGGGGGGGCCGGTAACACCGGGGAGCTGTTTTTT. This encodes CASSFGTSGGAGNTGELFF. The chain employs TRBV7-3 and TRBJ2-2, with TRBD2 matching 16 bases. CDR1 SGHTA and CDR2 FQGTGA come from the germline V gene. CDR3 length equals 19 residues. Losses at the gene ends were 3 bases for V and 2 bases for J; bases not matched to a gene: 6.

This clonotype was picked up a small number of times. CDR3 protein: CASSYKAGGVNTEAFF. CDR3 bases: TGTGCCAGCAGCTACAAGGCAGGGGGAGTGAACACTGAAGCTTTCTTT. The rearrangement joins TRBV3-1 to TRBJ1-1, with 7 bases aligning to TRBD1. The CDR3 is 16 residues long. In germline, CDR1 is LGHDT, CDR2 YNNKEL (reference sequence). Trimming cost V 5 bases and J 0 bases; bases outside gene matches: 9.

V is TRBV1 and J is TRBJ2-5; the table's TRBD1 call for D was not verified on the DNA. TRBV1 is described as a pseudogene. This CDR3 has 14 residues. CDR3 loop: CTSSLTAREETQYF. The CDR3 nucleotides read TGCACCAGCAGCTTAACTGCCCGGGAAGAGACCCAGTACTTC.

This clonotype was observed a handful of times. J is TRBJ2-2 and V is TRBV5-1, with D possibly TRBD1 on 6 matching bases. The V gene's germline CDR1 is SGHRS and CDR2 YFSETQ. Trimming took off 3 bases at V and 4 bases at J, with 19 bases between the two ends. This CDR3 contains 17 residues. For the CDR3, the DNA is TGCGCCAGCAGCTACGCCCCAGGGGCCTATGTCACCGGGGAGCTGTTTTTT. This encodes CASSYAPGAYVTGELFF.

The chain recombines TRBV11-2 with TRBJ2-5; 12 bases are shared with TRBD2. The V gene end was trimmed by 4 bases and the J gene end by 4 bases; junction bases not matched to a gene: 10. Per germline, CDR1 SGHAT and CDR2 FQNNGV. This CDR3 comprises 17 residues. The DNA for the CDR3 is TGTGCCAGCAGCTCTACTCCTAGCGGGGGGGCCTTAGAGACCCAGTACTTC. It translates to CASSSTPSGGALETQYF.

This clonotype was observed at least ten times. This sequence joins TRBV29-1 and TRBJ2-1, with D possibly being TRBD1 (6 bases). CDR1 and CDR2 from the germline V gene are SQVTM and ANQGSEA. The CDR3 consists of 10 residues. V was cut by 8 bases and J by 6 bases, with 8 bases left in between. In DNA, the CDR3 is TGCAGCCTAGGGGGCAATGAGCAGTTCTTC. As protein: CSLGGNEQFF.

This chain joins TRBV15 and TRBJ2-7; 8 nucleotides match TRBD2. CDR3 length: 15 amino acids. V lost 3 bases to trimming and J lost 6 bases; unmatched junction nucleotides: 10. CDR1 is LNHNV and CDR2 is YYDKDF in the germline V gene (reference sequence). The CDR3, as DNA: TGTGCCACCAGCAGGGATCGGGGGGGCCGTAGCGAGCAGTACTTC. Its translation is CATSRDRGGRSEQYF.

The V and J genes are TRBV5-8 and TRBJ1-1; D unclear. CDR3 length: 13 residues. Germline CDR1 and CDR2: SGHTS and YDEGEE. With 6 bases removed from V and 5 bases from J, the gap between germline ends came to 14 bases. The CDR3 DNA reads TGTGCCAGCACCGAGTGGTCTGAAACTGAAGCTTTCTTT. Residues: CASTEWSETEAFF.

The rearrangement uses TRBV7-3 and TRBJ2-5, with 8 bases identical to TRBD2. In germline, CDR1 is SGHTA, CDR2 FQGTGA. V lost 0 bases and J lost 2; bases outside the gene matches: 2. This CDR3 has 15 amino acids. Here the CDR3 DNA reads TGTGCCAGCAGCTTAACTAGCGGGACACAAGAGACCCAGTACTTC. It codes for CASSLTSGTQETQYF.